A few counts support the clone carrying this TCR beta chain. This sample is drawn from a study of blood T cell repertoires in COVID-19. Study as a whole: The samples span acute and convalescent COVID-19 from the United States, Italy and Spain.

The CDR3 length is 16 residues. The germline V gene encodes CDR1 LGHNA and CDR2 YSLEER. Between the trimmed V and J ends, which lost 1 base and 12 bases, there was a span of 19 bases. The assay was immunoSEQ multiplex PCR, and TCRdb's table has in-frame clones only and misses some. The sample includes around 200,000 clones, over 75% seen only once; the top ten take around an eighth. This rearrangement joins TRBV4-3 to TRBJ1-6; D might be TRBD1 (6 bases). The source is a man aged 45-60 years who had recovered from COVID-19. Sequenced input: peripheral blood. CDR3 residues: CASSQVVPGHTLPLHF. CDR3 bases: TGCGCCAGCAGCCAAGTCGTTCCGGGACATACTTTACCCCTCCACTTT.